This passage covers 31 T cell receptor beta chains from one sample sequenced in a study of CD8+CD57+ T cells in acquired aplastic anemia. TCR beta VDJ and CDR3 were profiled, and genomic DNA was the template. In TCRdb, the reads were re-called with MiXCR into one record per CDR3 protein. This table holds 170,000 or so distinct CDR3 sequences, about 50% found once. Sequencing involved patients with CD8+CD57+ cell expansion previously shown by flow cytometry. Source material: sorted CD4+, CD8+, or CD8+CD57+ T cells (not recorded which) from PBMCs. The receptors stem from a human donor with aplastic anemia.

V is TRBV5-6 and J is TRBJ2-2; the match to TRBD2 covers 10 bases. The CDR3 spans 17 residues. V lost 4 bases and J lost 1; bases outside the gene matches: 7. CDR1 SGHDT and CDR2 YYEEEE come from the germline V gene. The CDR3 DNA reads as TGTGCCAGCAGCGGAATTCGGACTAGCGGGAACACCGGGGAGCTGTTTTTT. Translated: CASSGIRTSGNTGELFF.

Concerning this clonotype: This could be a read error, since a much larger clone is one nucleotide away. The chain couples TRBV6-1 to TRBJ2-1; 8 positions match TRBD1. This CDR3 comprises 15 residues. In germline, CDR1 is MNHNS, CDR2 SASEGT. The CDR3 is CASTPESGTGNEQLF. The CDR3 coding sequence is TGTGCCAGCACCCCAGAGAGTGGGACAGGCAATGAGCAGCTCTTC.

The chain links TRBV2 to TRBJ1-6; the D is unclear. With 2 bases removed from V and 6 bases from J, the gap between germline ends came to 5 bases. The V gene's germline CDR1 is SNHLY and CDR2 FYNNEI. The CDR3 length is 13 residues. CDR3 protein: CASSESINSPLHF. The CDR3 DNA reads as TGTGCCAGCAGTGAATCCATTAATTCACCCCTCCACTTT.

About this clonotype itself: A much larger clonotype is one base distant, so this may be a read error. J is TRBJ2-2 and V is TRBV12-3 or TRBV12-4; 7 bases are shared with TRBD1. CDR3 length: 16 amino acids. The CDR3 coding sequence is TGTGCCGGCAGTGTTGACAGGGTTTTGAACACCGGGGAGCTGTTTTTT. Protein product: CAGSVDRVLNTGELFF.

This chain joins TRBV29-1 and TRBJ2-5, with 8 bases identical to TRBD1. The CDR3 contains 12 residues. V dropped 6 bases and J dropped 1; count of bases not matched to a gene: 1. The germline V gene encodes CDR1 SQVTM and CDR2 ANQGSEA. CDR3 residues: CSVTGGQETQYF. Here the CDR3 DNA reads TGCAGCGTCACAGGGGGCCAAGAGACCCAGTACTTC.

The rearrangement uses TRBV10-3 and TRBJ2-1, with 7 positions matching TRBD2. The CDR3 totals 14 residues. Losses at the gene ends were 6 bases for V and 8 bases for J; bases not matched to a gene: 10. Looked up from germline, CDR1 is ENHRY and CDR2 is SYGVKD. Here the CDR3 reads CAISWGGLNHEQFF. The CDR3 bases are TGTGCCATCAGCTGGGGAGGGCTTAATCATGAGCAGTTCTTC.

The chain links TRBV5-6 to TRBJ2-5, with D perhaps being TRBD1 or TRBD2 (5 bases each). Trimming removed 5 bases at V and 4 bases at J, with 15 bases between. Germline V gives CDR1 SGHDT, CDR2 YYEEEE. The CDR3 consists of 14 residues. CDR3 sequence (DNA): TGTGCCAGCAGACCCCAGTTTGGGGGAGAGACCCAGTACTTC. This encodes CASRPQFGGETQYF. Full variable domain (rest looked up from reference TRBV5-6 and TRBJ2-5): DAGVTQSPTHLIKTRGQQVTLRCSPKSGHDTVSWYQQALGQGPQFIFQYYEEEERQRGNFPDRFSGHQFPNYSSELNVNALLLGDSALYLCASRPQFGGETQYFGPGTRLLVL.

A single count supports this clonotype. This chain uses TRBV10-3 with TRBJ2-7; 14 bases agree with TRBD2. Germline trimming cut 4 bases from V and 5 bases from J; bases unmatched to any gene: 4. The CDR3 runs 15 residues. Germline loops: CDR1 ENHRY, CDR2 SYGVKD. CDR3 in DNA: TGTGCCATCAGTGCGGGACTAGCGGGGGTGAACGAGCAGTACTTC. Amino acid sequence: CAISAGLAGVNEQYF.

This clonotype was counted only a few times. The V call is TRBV10-3, the J call TRBJ2-7, with D perhaps TRBD1 or TRBD2 (5 bases each). V was pared by 3 bases and J by 5 bases, with 14 bases between. Per germline, CDR1 ENHRY and CDR2 SYGVKD. This CDR3 contains 14 residues. The CDR3 DNA reads as TGTGCCATCAGTGACTCAGGGAGAAGGCACGAGCAGTACTTC. This translates into CAISDSGRRHEQYF.

The chain uses TRBV19 and TRBJ1-1; no reliable D call. V dropped 6 bases and J dropped 4 bases, with 18 bases sitting between them. Per the germline V gene, CDR1 is LNHDA and CDR2 is SQIVND (reference sequence). This CDR3 is built from 15 residues. In DNA form, the CDR3 reads TGTGCCAGTAGAGTGAGGACGGGTTTGGGCACTGAAGCTTTCTTT. Translated: CASRVRTGLGTEAFF.

The chain has TRBV7-3 and TRBJ2-3, with TRBD2 matching 12 bases. The CDR3 length is 16 residues. V lost 5 bases to trimming and J lost 5 bases; unmatched junction nucleotides: 8. The germline gives CDR1 SGHTA, CDR2 FQGTGA. CDR3 sequence (DNA): TGTGCCAGCAGCGTTCCTCCGGGACTAGCGGGAGATACGCAGTATTTT. Translated: CASSVPPGLAGDTQYF.

This clonotype was seen at least ten times. This rearrangement joins TRBV9 to TRBJ2-1; D is perhaps TRBD1 (6 bases). CDR1 and CDR2 (germline): SGDLS, YYNGEE. This CDR3 is built from 17 residues. V was clipped by 0 bases and J by 7 bases, with 20 bases between them. CDR3 loop: CASSVGGGQGRGNEQFF. The CDR3 region has the DNA TGTGCCAGCAGCGTAGGCGGAGGCCAGGGCAGGGGAAATGAGCAGTTCTTC.

This clonotype was counted between two and nine times. This chain connects TRBV27 to TRBJ2-1, with D unclear. This CDR3 is built from 13 residues. The germline CDR1 and CDR2 sequences are MNHEY and SMNVEV (reference sequence). V was trimmed by 0 bases and J by 7 bases, leaving 7 bases between them. The CDR3 sequence is CASSLSARNEQFF. As DNA, the CDR3 is TGTGCCAGCAGTTTATCGGCCCGTAATGAGCAGTTCTTC.

As to this clonotype: This may be a read error, as it is one base from a much larger clone. V gene TRBV12-3 or TRBV12-4 combines with J gene TRBJ2-1; tentatively, D is TRBD2 (5 bases). The CDR3 has 14 amino acids. CDR3 in DNA: TGTGCCAGCAGCCGCGAATTGAGGGAGCATGAGCAGCTCTTC. This translates into CASSRELREHEQLF.

This clonotype was seen ten or more times. The chain links TRBV15 to TRBJ1-3, with a weak D call TRBD1 (5 bases). This CDR3 region has 17 residues. Germline-derived CDR1 and CDR2 are LNHNV and YYDKDF (reference sequence). Trimming shortened V by 0 bases and J by 0 bases, and 12 bases separated the two germline ends. The CDR3 sequence is CATSREHRLSSGNTIYF. The CDR3 nucleotides read TGTGCCACCAGCAGAGAGCACAGGCTGAGCTCTGGAAACACCATATATTTT.

The table lists this clonotype with many counts. The rearrangement uses TRBV11-2 and TRBJ2-7; no firm D call. Germline V CDR1 and CDR2: SGHAT, FQNNGV. CDR3 size: 16 residues. Deletions cut 6 bases from V and 0 bases from J, with 18 bases between. The CDR3 DNA is TGTGCCAGCAGTTTCCTCGGACCGACCGGCTCCTACGAGCAGTACTTC. Encoded protein: CASSFLGPTGSYEQYF.

This clonotype appeared many times. The chain carries TRBV20-1 and TRBJ2-7, with D perhaps being TRBD1 or TRBD2 (5 bases each). This CDR3 region has 16 residues. The V end lost 2 bases, the J end lost 6 bases, and 23 bases lay between the germline ends. CDR1 and CDR2 from the germline V gene are DFQATT and SNEGSKA (reference sequence). In DNA, the CDR3 is TGCAGTGCTAGACCCACCGGGGCGACGGGGTATTTCGAGCAGTACTTC. Its translation: CSARPTGATGYFEQYF.

This clonotype was counted ten times or more. This chain joins TRBV30 and TRBJ1-6; 7 bases are a match to TRBD1. Germline V gene lookup returns CDR1 GTSNPN and CDR2 SVGIG (reference sequence). V gave up 0 bases and J gave up 9 bases; unmatched junction bases: 2. CDR3 size: 13 residues. The CDR3 spells CAWSVSGGSPLHF. In nucleotides, the CDR3 is TGTGCCTGGAGTGTGTCAGGGGGTTCACCCCTCCACTTT.

In its sample, this clonotype was seen many times. The rearrangement joins TRBV12-5 to TRBJ1-2; TRBD1 matches at 10 bases. V lost 5 bases to trimming and J lost 7 bases; unmatched junction nucleotides: 7. This CDR3 has 14 residues. Per the germline V gene, CDR1 is LGHNT and CDR2 is FRNRAP. CDR3 amino acids: CASGHGQGGGGYTF. The CDR3 DNA follows: TGTGCTAGTGGTCATGGACAGGGGGGGGGTGGCTACACCTTC.

The V call is TRBV19, the J call TRBJ2-1; D might be TRBD2 (5 bases). V was shortened by 7 bases and J by 8 bases, with 21 bases between the two germline ends. Germline V CDR1 and CDR2: LNHDA, SQIVND (reference sequence). The CDR3 has 15 residues. The CDR3 is CASIKESASSHEQFF. The CDR3 DNA follows: TGTGCCAGTATTAAAGAAAGCGCTAGCTCGCATGAGCAGTTCTTC.

This chain joins TRBV4-1 and TRBJ2-3; the D is unclear. CDR3 size: 15 residues. Germline CDR1 MGHRA, CDR2 YSYEKL. Trimming left V 2 bases short and J 6 bases short, with 15 bases between. The CDR3 is CASSQTFHPFDTQYF. CDR3 sequence (DNA): TGCGCCAGCAGCCAAACTTTTCATCCCTTTGATACGCAGTATTTT.

This clonotype was seen many times. V gene TRBV24-1 combines with J gene TRBJ2-2; no definite D call. Germline assignment: CDR1 KGHDR and CDR2 SFDVKD. The CDR3 length is 17 residues. V was cut by 3 bases and J by 1 base, with 14 bases left in between. This CDR3 is CATSDPRKVENTGELFF. The CDR3, as DNA: TGTGCCACCAGTGATCCCCGTAAAGTGGAGAACACCGGGGAGCTGTTTTTT.

This chain connects TRBV6-4 to TRBJ2-3, with a weak D call TRBD2 (7 bases). Germline values: CDR1 MRHNA, CDR2 SNTAGT. The CDR3 consists of 14 residues. V was trimmed by 4 bases and J by 1 base, leaving 9 bases between them. The CDR3 spells CASSGGGGTDTQYF. The CDR3 DNA follows: TGTGCCAGCAGTGGGGGGGGCGGCACAGATACGCAGTATTTT.

The rearrangement links TRBV7-9 to TRBJ2-3; either TRBD1 or TRBD2 may fit D (5 bases each). In germline, CDR1 is SEHNR, CDR2 FQNEAQ (reference sequence). Trimming left V 5 bases short and J 5 bases short, with 14 bases between. The CDR3 covers 14 residues. The CDR3 DNA follows: TGTGCCAGCAGCCCGGGTCCTGGGGGAGATACGCAGTATTTT. It is translated as CASSPGPGGDTQYF.

This clonotype has a single count. In this CDR3 the conserved last residue, phenylalanine or tryptophan, is missing, so a read error is likely. It is unclear where the CDR3 begins or ends on the DNA, so no DNA is shown, and the CDR3 is as TCRdb lists it. This chain connects TRBV15 to TRBJ2-7; the table calls TRBD2, which could not be checked here. Germline CDR1 is LNHNV and CDR2 is YYDKDF (reference sequence). Counting both end residues, the CDR3 totals 14 amino acids. CDR3 amino acids: CAASSRDGPTRLYL.

The V gene is TRBV15, the J gene TRBJ2-1; the match to TRBD1 covers 7 bases. Germline V CDR1 and CDR2: LNHNV, YYDKDF (reference sequence). The junction had 3 bases not matched to a gene; V was cut back by 0 bases and J by 4 bases. The CDR3 totals 15 residues. Written as DNA, the CDR3 is TGTGCCACCAGCAGAGAGGGCAGGGGGTACAATGAGCAGTTCTTC. This translates into CATSREGRGYNEQFF.

This clonotype was seen a handful of times. This chain connects TRBV5-4 to TRBJ2-1; a possible D gene is TRBD1 (5 bases). V was shortened by 1 base and J by 7 bases, with 18 bases between the two germline ends. Germline CDR1 and CDR2: SGHNT and YYREEE (reference sequence). The CDR3 covers 16 residues. DNA for the CDR3: TGTGCCAGCAGCTTGCCACAGGTATTGAAGCCGAATGAGCAGTTCTTC. Its protein product is CASSLPQVLKPNEQFF.

There are many counts of this clonotype. The genes are TRBV9 and TRBJ1-1, with TRBD1 as a possible D gene (5 bases). From germline, CDR1 is SGDLS and CDR2 YYNGEE. The CDR3 contains 15 residues. The V end was cut by 0 bases, the J end by 2 bases, with 11 bases between. CDR3 nucleotides: TGTGCCAGCAGCGTAGTGGGGACGCCTAACACTGAAGCTTTCTTT. It specifies CASSVVGTPNTEAFF.

This chain joins TRBV5-1 and TRBJ2-5; D gene unclear. The CDR3 length is 12 residues. V was cut by 3 bases and J by 4 bases, with 7 bases left in between. The germline CDR1 and CDR2 sequences are SGHRS and YFSETQ. CDR3 amino acids: CASSSERETQYF. The CDR3 bases are TGCGCCAGCAGCTCGGAACGAGAGACCCAGTACTTC.

The chain links TRBV20-1 to TRBJ2-7; D may be TRBD1 or TRBD2 (7 bases each). Trimming took 6 bases from V and 3 from J, leaving 30 bases between them. This CDR3 is 18 amino acids long. Germline CDR1 reads DFQATT; CDR2 reads SNEGSKA (reference sequence). CDR3 DNA sequence: TGCAGTGCCAATGGAGGGGGGCGCGGGACAGCGGGAAACTACGAGCAGTACTTC. Its translation: CSANGGGRGTAGNYEQYF.

The chain links TRBV7-6 to TRBJ2-3; no clear D gene. V lost 5 bases to trimming and J lost 1 base, with 13 bases between them. This CDR3 has 15 amino acids. The germline V gene has CDR1 SGHVS and CDR2 FNYEAQ. The CDR3 here is CASSTYTDGTDTQYF. The DNA of the CDR3 is TGTGCCAGCAGCACCTACACGGACGGCACAGATACGCAGTATTTT.